Presented here are 27 T cell receptor beta chains from one specimen sequenced in a study of identifying expanded T cells in peripheral blood. Profiling relied on immunoSEQ multiplex PCR, and the TCRdb table lists in-frame clones only, not all of them. The profile covers around 57,000 clones, with more than 75% appearing a single time and around 4.7% taken by the ten largest. Sequencing was done on a sample of blood. The receptors shown here come from a person between 18 and 69 years old in good health.

The chain links TRBV9 to TRBJ1-1; D gene uncertain. The CDR3 is made up of 17 amino acids. V lost 3 bases, J lost 0 bases, and 18 bases lay in between. Germline values: CDR1 SGDLS, CDR2 YYNGEE. The CDR3 protein is CASSALIGSYVNTEAFF. CDR3 DNA sequence: TGTGCCAGCAGCGCACTTATAGGAAGCTATGTGAACACTGAAGCTTTCTTT.

The gene calls are TRBV6-6 and TRBJ1-3, with D hard to call. From germline, CDR1 is MNHNY and CDR2 SVGAGI (reference sequence). The V end was cut by 2 bases, the J end by 8 bases, with 16 bases between. The CDR3 has 15 amino acids. The CDR3 region is CASSYAGAVGDTIYF. The CDR3 nucleotides read TGTGCCAGCAGTTACGCAGGTGCGGTGGGAGACACCATATATTTT.

The rearrangement joins TRBV27 to TRBJ1-2; D is undetermined. CDR1 and CDR2 (germline): MNHEY, SMNVEV (reference sequence). The CDR3 loop spans 15 amino acids. Trimming shortened V by 2 bases and J by 4 bases, and 14 bases separated the two germline ends. The CDR3 DNA sequence: TGTGCCAGCAGTTTAGAGAGCGAGGGCCCCTATGGCTACACCTTC. Protein sequence: CASSLESEGPYGYTF.

The CDR3 reads CASSVAQLGELFF. In nucleotides, the CDR3 is TGTGCCAGCAGCGTAGCGCAGCTCGGGGAGCTGTTTTTT. The gene calls are TRBV9 and TRBJ2-2; D is unclear. Deletions cut 0 bases from V and 7 bases from J, with 7 bases between. The CDR3 runs to 13 residues. CDR1 and CDR2 from the germline V gene are SGDLS and YYNGEE.

This chain links TRBV30 with TRBJ2-2, with 10 bases that match TRBD1. The V gene end was trimmed by 8 bases and the J gene end by 4 bases; junction bases not matched to a gene: 7. Germline CDR1 is GTSNPN and CDR2 is SVGIG (reference sequence). The CDR3 runs to 14 residues. The CDR3 here is CAGTDRGPTGELFF. DNA for the CDR3: TGTGCCGGGACTGACAGGGGGCCCACCGGGGAGCTGTTTTTT.

This clone was found a few times. The chain links TRBV30 to TRBJ2-5, with D maybe TRBD1 (6 bases). V was clipped by 0 bases and J by 4 bases, with 12 bases between them. The CDR3 is made up of 14 amino acids. The V gene's germline CDR1 is GTSNPN and CDR2 SVGIG (reference sequence). This CDR3 reads CAWSVSTRGETQYF. As DNA, the CDR3 is TGTGCCTGGAGTGTGAGTACCAGGGGAGAGACCCAGTACTTC. Complete variable domain (other parts from reference TRBV30 and TRBJ2-5): SQTIHQWPATLVQPVGSPLSLECTVEGTSNPNLYWYRQAAGRGLQLLFYSVGIGQISSEVPQNLSASRPQDRQFILSSKKLLLSDSGFYLCAWSVSTRGETQYFGPGTRLLVL.

The chain uses TRBV4-3 and TRBJ2-7, with D possibly being TRBD2 (6 bases). Germline CDR1 reads LGHNA; CDR2 reads YSLEER. V was clipped by 4 bases and J by 3 bases, with 10 bases between them. CDR3 size: 13 residues. This CDR3 reads CASSPGLSYEQYF. The CDR3 region has the DNA TGCGCCAGCAGCCCGGGACTGAGCTACGAGCAGTACTTC.

This chain joins TRBV9 and TRBJ2-1; 13 bases are shared with TRBD2. CDR3 length: 14 residues. Germline CDR1 and CDR2: SGDLS and YYNGEE. Germline trimming cut 6 bases from V and 8 bases from J; bases unmatched to any gene: 5. The CDR3 is CASITSGREYEQFF. CDR3 DNA: TGTGCCAGCATCACTAGCGGGAGGGAGTATGAGCAGTTCTTC.

This chain uses TRBV5-4 with TRBJ2-5, with 7 bases that match TRBD2. J gave up 7 bases and V 0 bases, and 6 bases lay outside the gene matches. In germline, CDR1 is SGHNT, CDR2 YYREEE (reference sequence). The CDR3 totals 14 residues. The CDR3 bases are TGTGCCAGCAGCTTGGTGGGGGAGGGCGGGACCCAGTACTTC. Amino acid sequence: CASSLVGEGGTQYF.

The V and J genes are TRBV5-1 and TRBJ2-2, with D perhaps matching TRBD2 (5 bases). The CDR3 covers 14 residues. Trimming took 0 bases from V and 7 from J, leaving 10 bases between them. The germline V gene encodes CDR1 SGHRS and CDR2 YFSETQ. In DNA form, the CDR3 reads TGCGCCAGCAGCTTGGCTCCGGGAATCGGGGAGCTGTTTTTT. As protein: CASSLAPGIGELFF.

The chain combines TRBV7-3 with TRBJ1-2; a possible D gene is TRBD1 (5 bases). Germline CDR1 reads SGHTA; CDR2 reads FQGTGA. The V gene lost 5 bases and the J gene lost 8 bases, with 18 bases spanning the gap. The CDR3 spans 14 residues. This CDR3 is CASSAYPRAGGYTF. The CDR3 DNA follows: TGTGCCAGCAGCGCCTACCCCAGGGCCGGAGGCTACACCTTC.

This chain links TRBV5-1 with TRBJ2-5; D not resolved. V gave up 2 bases and J gave up 1 base, with 6 bases separating them. This CDR3 contains 13 residues. Germline assignment: CDR1 SGHRS and CDR2 YFSETQ. CDR3 amino acids: CASSFFSQETQYF. For the CDR3, the DNA is TGCGCCAGCAGCTTTTTCAGCCAAGAGACCCAGTACTTC.

The chain links TRBV6-1 to TRBJ1-5, with 7 bases that match TRBD1. The V segment lost 3 bases and the J segment 6 bases; nucleotides outside the gene matches: 8. The CDR3 covers 15 residues. Germline V lookup: CDR1 MNHNS, CDR2 SASEGT. The CDR3 spells CASSENADRVQPQHF. The CDR3, as DNA: TGTGCCAGCAGTGAGAACGCCGACAGGGTTCAGCCCCAGCATTTT.

This chain uses TRBV10-3 with TRBJ2-2, with TRBD2 matching over 8 bases. V shed 6 bases and J 2 bases; nucleotides not matched to a gene: 5. The CDR3 runs 15 residues. Germline V gene data show CDR1 as ENHRY and CDR2 as SYGVKD. Here the CDR3 DNA reads TGTGCCATCAGCCGGGAGGGATTAAACACCGGGGAGCTGTTTTTT. Its protein is CAISREGLNTGELFF.

This rearrangement joins TRBV5-4 to TRBJ1-2; 7 nucleotides agree with TRBD1. Trimming at V came to 5 bases and at J to 1 base, leaving 2 bases not matched to a gene. The CDR3 extends over 13 amino acids. Germline CDR1 SGHNT, CDR2 YYREEE (reference sequence). As DNA, the CDR3 is TGTGCCAGCAGTCGACAGGGTAACTATGGCTACACCTTC. This encodes CASSRQGNYGYTF.

The rearrangement joins TRBV25-1 to TRBJ2-4; TRBD1 might be the D (6 bases). The CDR3 length is 15 residues. V was pared by 6 bases and J by 0 bases, with 12 bases between. Germline V gene sequence: CDR1 MGHDK, CDR2 SYGVNS. In nucleotides, the CDR3 is TGTGCCAGCAGCCCGACAGGTCTAGCCAAAAACATTCAGTACTTC. Translation gives CASSPTGLAKNIQYF.

The V call is TRBV27, the J call TRBJ2-1, with TRBD2 identical over 7 bases. The CDR3 is 16 residues long. J gave up 3 bases and V 1 base, and 6 bases lay outside the gene matches. Per germline, CDR1 MNHEY and CDR2 SMNVEV (reference sequence). As DNA, the CDR3 is TGTGCCAGCAGTTTATGGGCGGGAGAGCGCTACAATGAGCAGTTCTTC. Translated, it gives CASSLWAGERYNEQFF.

This clone was counted between two and nine times. The V call is TRBV11-2, the J call TRBJ1-6; D perhaps matches TRBD1 (5 bases). Germline loops: CDR1 SGHAT, CDR2 FQNNGV. The CDR3 loop spans 14 amino acids. Trimming pared 6 bases from V and 8 bases from J, leaving 14 bases between. CDR3 loop: CASRPRLGDSPLHF. CDR3 DNA sequence: TGTGCCAGCAGACCTCGATTGGGGGATTCACCCCTCCACTTT.

V usage is TRBV2 and J usage is TRBJ2-1, with TRBD2 as a possible D gene (5 bases). V gave up 6 bases and J gave up 4 bases, with 7 bases separating them. From germline, CDR1 is SNHLY and CDR2 FYNNEI. The CDR3 is made up of 12 amino acids. For the CDR3, the DNA is TGTGCCAGCAGGTCGGGATACAATGAGCAGTTCTTC. Its protein is CASRSGYNEQFF.

The rearrangement joins TRBV21-1 to TRBJ1-5; the table's D call of TRBD1 was not tested on the DNA. TRBV21-1 is designated a pseudogene. The CDR3 extends over 21 amino acids. The CDR3, as DNA: TGTGCCAGCAGCTATCCCCCCCTCACACAGGGGGCGATAGGTATTAATCAGCCCCAGCATTTT. As protein: CASSYPPLTQGAIGINQPQHF.

The chain joins TRBV28 to TRBJ2-3; 12 nucleotides line up with TRBD2. The V and J ends lost 3 bases and 7 bases, in that order; junction bases with no gene match: 11. Germline V CDR1 and CDR2: MDHEN, SYDVKM. The CDR3 sequence is 17 residues long. The CDR3 protein is CASSFAAGLAGMYTQYF. The CDR3 nucleotides are TGTGCCAGCAGTTTCGCGGCCGGACTAGCGGGAATGTATACGCAGTATTTT.

This clone was counted only a few times. The V and J genes are TRBV6-1 and TRBJ1-1; 9 bases are shared with TRBD1. V shed 5 bases and J 7 bases; nucleotides not matched to a gene: 11. The CDR3 is 15 residues long. CDR1 and CDR2 from the germline V gene are MNHNS and SASEGT. The CDR3 DNA sequence: TGTGCCAGCAGTCTCACAGGGGGCTGGAATGGTGAAGCTTTCTTT. It specifies CASSLTGGWNGEAFF.

This chain uses TRBV2 with TRBJ1-1; D ambiguous. The V end was cut by 0 bases, the J end by 3 bases, with 5 bases between. CDR3 size: 13 residues. Germline CDR1 is SNHLY and CDR2 is FYNNEI. The CDR3 loop reads CASSEALDTEAFF. CDR3 bases: TGTGCCAGCAGTGAAGCGCTTGACACTGAAGCTTTCTTT.

CDR3 loop: CAWSWDRRGSPLHF. For the CDR3, the DNA is TGTGCCTGGAGTTGGGACAGGAGGGGTTCACCCCTCCACTTT. This rearrangement joins TRBV30 to TRBJ1-6; 8 bases are a match to TRBD1. The junction had 6 bases not matched to a gene; V was cut back by 2 bases and J by 9 bases. The CDR3 extends over 14 amino acids. Germline V gives CDR1 GTSNPN, CDR2 SVGIG (reference sequence).

This chain joins TRBV30 and TRBJ2-7, with a weak D call TRBD1 (5 bases). The CDR3 is 12 amino acids. V was trimmed by 1 base and J by 5 bases, leaving 9 bases between them. Germline CDR1 reads GTSNPN; CDR2 reads SVGIG (reference sequence). CDR3 loop: CAWSAGIHEQYF. The CDR3 region has the DNA TGTGCCTGGAGTGCAGGGATACACGAGCAGTACTTC.

CDR3 sequence reads: CASSQDIGTPTDTQYF. The CDR3 DNA is TGCGCCAGCAGCCAAGATATAGGGACTCCCACAGATACGCAGTATTTT. The V and J genes are TRBV4-3 and TRBJ2-3, with TRBD2 as a possible D gene (6 bases). This CDR3 has 16 amino acids. Looked up from germline, CDR1 is LGHNA and CDR2 is YSLEER. With 0 bases removed from V and 2 bases from J, the gap between germline ends came to 12 bases.

The chain uses TRBV5-1 and TRBJ1-1, with D perhaps matching TRBD1 (5 bases). Deletions cut 4 bases from V and 4 bases from J, with 14 bases between. This CDR3 region has 14 residues. Germline V CDR1 and CDR2: SGHRS, YFSETQ. CDR3 DNA: TGCGCCAGCAGCGGTGCTAGGGGAGGCACTGAAGCTTTCTTT. Translated: CASSGARGGTEAFF.